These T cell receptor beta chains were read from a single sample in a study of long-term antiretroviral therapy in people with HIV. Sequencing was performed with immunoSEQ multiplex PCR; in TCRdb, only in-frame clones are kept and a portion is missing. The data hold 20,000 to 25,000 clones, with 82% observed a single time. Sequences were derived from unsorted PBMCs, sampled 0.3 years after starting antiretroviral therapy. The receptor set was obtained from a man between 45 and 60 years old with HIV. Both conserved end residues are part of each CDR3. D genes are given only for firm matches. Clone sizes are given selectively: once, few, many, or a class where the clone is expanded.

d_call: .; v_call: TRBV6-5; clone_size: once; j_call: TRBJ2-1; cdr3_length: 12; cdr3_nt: TGTGCCAGCAGCCCCGCAGACAATGAGCAGTTCTTC; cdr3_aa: CASSPADNEQFF
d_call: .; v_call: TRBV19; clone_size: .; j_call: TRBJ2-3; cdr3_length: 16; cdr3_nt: TGTGCCAGTAGTATTAGGGGCAGGGGTGGCACAGATACGCAGTATTTT; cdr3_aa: CASSIRGRGGTDTQYF
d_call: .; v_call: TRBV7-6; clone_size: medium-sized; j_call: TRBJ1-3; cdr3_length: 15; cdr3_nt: TGTGCCAGCAGCTTTGGGTACGGCTCTGGAAACACCATATATTTT; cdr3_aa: CASSFGYGSGNTIYF
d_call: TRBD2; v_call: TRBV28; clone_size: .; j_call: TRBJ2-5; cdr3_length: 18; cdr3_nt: TGTGCCAGCATCCCGGGACTAGCGGGAGGCCCCACCTCGGGGGCCCAGTACTTC; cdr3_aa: CASIPGLAGGPTSGAQYF
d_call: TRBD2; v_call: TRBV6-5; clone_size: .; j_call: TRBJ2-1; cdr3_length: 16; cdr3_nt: TGTGCCAGCAGTTACTCGACTAGCGGGGCTAACAATGAGCAGTTCTTC; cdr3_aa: CASSYSTSGANNEQFF
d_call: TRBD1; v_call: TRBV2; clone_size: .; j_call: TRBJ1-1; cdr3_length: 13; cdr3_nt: TGTGCCAGCAGGGGGACAGCTAAGTATGGCGCTTTCTTT; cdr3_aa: CASRGTAKYGAFF
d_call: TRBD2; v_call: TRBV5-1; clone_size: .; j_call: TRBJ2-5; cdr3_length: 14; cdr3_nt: TGCGCCAGCTCCTCCGGGGGGGGAGGCGAGACCCAGTACTTC; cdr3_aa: CASSSGGGGETQYF
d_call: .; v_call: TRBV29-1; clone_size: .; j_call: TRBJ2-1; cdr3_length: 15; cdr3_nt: TGCAGCGTTGAAGATAGGCGGGACGTGTACAATGAGCAGTTCTTC; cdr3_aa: CSVEDRRDVYNEQFF
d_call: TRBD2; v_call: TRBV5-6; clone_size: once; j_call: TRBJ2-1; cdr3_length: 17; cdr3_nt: TGTGCCAGCAGCTTGGGACTAGCGGGAGCCTACTACAATGAGCAGTTCTTC; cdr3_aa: CASSLGLAGAYYNEQFF
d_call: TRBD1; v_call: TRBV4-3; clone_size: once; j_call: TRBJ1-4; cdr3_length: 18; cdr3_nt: TGCGCCAGCAGCCAAGATGTGCGGACAGGGCGAGCTAATGAAAAACTGTTTTTT; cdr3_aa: CASSQDVRTGRANEKLFF
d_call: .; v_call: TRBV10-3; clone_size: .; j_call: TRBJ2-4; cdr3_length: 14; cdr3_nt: TGTGCCATCAGTGAGCGGGGCGACAAAAACATTCAGTACTTC; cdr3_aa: CAISERGDKNIQYF
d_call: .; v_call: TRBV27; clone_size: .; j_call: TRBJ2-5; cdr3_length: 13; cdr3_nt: TGTGCCAGCAGTTTATTGGGGGATGAGACCCAGTACTTC; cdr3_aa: CASSLLGDETQYF
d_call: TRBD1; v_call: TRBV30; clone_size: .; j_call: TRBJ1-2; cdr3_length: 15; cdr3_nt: TGTGCACAGAACCCAGGGGGCCCCTCTAACTATGGCTACACCTTC; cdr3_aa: CAQNPGGPSNYGYTF
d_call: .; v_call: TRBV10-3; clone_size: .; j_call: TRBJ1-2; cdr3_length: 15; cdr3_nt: TGTGCCATCAGTGACCGGGACACACGAAGGGATGGCTACACCTTC; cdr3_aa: CAISDRDTRRDGYTF
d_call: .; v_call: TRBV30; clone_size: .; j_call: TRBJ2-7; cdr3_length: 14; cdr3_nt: TGTGCCTGGACTGAGGCTAGCGACCCTAACGAGCAGTACTTC; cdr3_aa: CAWTEASDPNEQYF
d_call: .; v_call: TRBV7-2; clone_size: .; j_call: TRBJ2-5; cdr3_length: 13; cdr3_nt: TGTGCCAGCAGCAAGACCCCTACGGAGACCCAGTACTTC; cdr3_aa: CASSKTPTETQYF
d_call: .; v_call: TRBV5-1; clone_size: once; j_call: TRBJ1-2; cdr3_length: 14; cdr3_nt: TGCGCCAGCAGCCCTGAGATTACATTCTATGGCTACACCTTC; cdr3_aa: CASSPEITFYGYTF
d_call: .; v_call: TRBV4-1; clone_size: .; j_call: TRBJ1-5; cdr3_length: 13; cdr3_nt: TGCGCCAGCAGCCCAGCGGGAGTTTCGGCCCAGCATTTT; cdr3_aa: CASSPAGVSAQHF
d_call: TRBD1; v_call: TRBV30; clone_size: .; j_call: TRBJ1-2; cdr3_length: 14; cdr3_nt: TGTGCCTGGAGTGTATACAGGGGGAGCTATGGCTACACCTTC; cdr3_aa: CAWSVYRGSYGYTF
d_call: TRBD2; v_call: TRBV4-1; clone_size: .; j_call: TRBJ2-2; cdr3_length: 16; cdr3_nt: TGCGCCAGCAGCCAAGTGCAGTTTAGCGGGAGCGAGGAGCTGTTTTTT; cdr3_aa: CASSQVQFSGSEELFF
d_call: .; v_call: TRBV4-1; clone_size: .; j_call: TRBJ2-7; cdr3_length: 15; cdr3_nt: TGCGCCAGCAGCCAAGGGCCGGGACCGACCTACGAGCAGTACTTC; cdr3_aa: CASSQGPGPTYEQYF
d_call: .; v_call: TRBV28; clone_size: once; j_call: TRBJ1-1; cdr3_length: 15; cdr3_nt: TGTGCCAGCAGGCCCCCAGAGGGGCGGAACACTGAAGCTTTCTTT; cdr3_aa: CASRPPEGRNTEAFF
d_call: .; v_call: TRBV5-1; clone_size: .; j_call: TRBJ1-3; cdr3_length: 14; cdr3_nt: TGCGCCAGCAGTGAGGGGAGCTCTGGAAACACCATATATTTT; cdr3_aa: CASSEGSSGNTIYF
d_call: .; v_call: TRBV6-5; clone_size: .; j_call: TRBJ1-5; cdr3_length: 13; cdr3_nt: TGTGCCAGCAGCAAGGGCCCGCCCTGGCCCCAGCATTTT; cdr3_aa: CASSKGPPWPQHF
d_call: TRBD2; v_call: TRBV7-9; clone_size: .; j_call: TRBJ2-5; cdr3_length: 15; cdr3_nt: TGTGCCAGCAGCTTGGGACTAGCGGGGCAAGAGACCCAGTACTTC; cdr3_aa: CASSLGLAGQETQYF
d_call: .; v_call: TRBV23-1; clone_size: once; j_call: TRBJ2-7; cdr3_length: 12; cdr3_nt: TGCGCCAGCAGTCAATCCCCGGAGGAGCAGTACTTC; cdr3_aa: CASSQSPEEQYF
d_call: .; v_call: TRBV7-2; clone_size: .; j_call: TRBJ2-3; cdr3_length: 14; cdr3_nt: TGTGCCAGCTGTCATCCGGGGAACACAGATACGCAGTATTTT; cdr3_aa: CASCHPGNTDTQYF
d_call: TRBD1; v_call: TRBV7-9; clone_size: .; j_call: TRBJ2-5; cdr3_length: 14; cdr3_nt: TGTGCCAGCAGTCCACCCACAGGGGCGGAGACCCAGTACTTC; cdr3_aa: CASSPPTGAETQYF
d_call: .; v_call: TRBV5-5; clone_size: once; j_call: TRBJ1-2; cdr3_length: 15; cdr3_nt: TGTGCCAGCAGCCCCCCCAAGGGCCCCCCTTATGGCTACACCTTC; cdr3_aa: CASSPPKGPPYGYTF
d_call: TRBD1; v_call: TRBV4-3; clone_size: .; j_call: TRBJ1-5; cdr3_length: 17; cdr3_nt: TGCGCCAGCAGCCAAGAATGGGACAGGGAAAGACGTCAGCCCCAGCATTTT; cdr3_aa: CASSQEWDRERRQPQHF
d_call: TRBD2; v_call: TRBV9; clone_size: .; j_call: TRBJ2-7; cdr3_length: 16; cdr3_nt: TGTGCCAGCAGCTTTAGAGGGACGGGAGGGCTAGGCGAGCAGTACTTC; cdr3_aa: CASSFRGTGGLGEQYF
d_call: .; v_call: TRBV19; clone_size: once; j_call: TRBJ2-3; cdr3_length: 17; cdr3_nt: TGTGCCAGTAGTATCCGAACTAGCCGAGTGAGCACAGATACGCAGTATTTT; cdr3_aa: CASSIRTSRVSTDTQYF
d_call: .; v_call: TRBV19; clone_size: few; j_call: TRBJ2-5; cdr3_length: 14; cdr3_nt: TGTGCCAGTAGTATTGCGGGGCGCGGGGAGACCCAGTACTTC; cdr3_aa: CASSIAGRGETQYF
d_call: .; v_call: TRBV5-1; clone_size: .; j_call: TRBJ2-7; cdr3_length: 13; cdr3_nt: TGCGCCAGCAGCTTGGGGTCGGGATTCGAGCAGTACTTC; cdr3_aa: CASSLGSGFEQYF
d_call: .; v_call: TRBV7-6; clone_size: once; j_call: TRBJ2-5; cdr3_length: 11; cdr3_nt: TGTGCCAGCAGAATCCAAGAGACCCAGTACTTC; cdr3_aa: CASRIQETQYF
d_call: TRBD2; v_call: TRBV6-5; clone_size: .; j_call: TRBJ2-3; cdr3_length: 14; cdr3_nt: TGTGCCAGCAGTATTAGCGGGAGCACAGATACGCAGTATTTT; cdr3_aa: CASSISGSTDTQYF
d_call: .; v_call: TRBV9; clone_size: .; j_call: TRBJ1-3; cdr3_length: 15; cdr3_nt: TGTGCCAGCAGCGTCTCTGGAGACTCTGGAAACACCATATATTTT; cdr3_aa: CASSVSGDSGNTIYF
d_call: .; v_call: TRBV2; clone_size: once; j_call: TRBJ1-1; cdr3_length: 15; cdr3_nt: TGTGCCAGCAAGGGAGATTTAACGAGAGGCACTGAAGCTTTCTTT; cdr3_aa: CASKGDLTRGTEAFF
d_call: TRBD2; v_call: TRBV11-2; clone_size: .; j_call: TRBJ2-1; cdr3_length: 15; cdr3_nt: TGTGCCAGCAGCTTAGCCCCTAGCGGATACAATGAGCAGTTCTTC; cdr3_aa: CASSLAPSGYNEQFF
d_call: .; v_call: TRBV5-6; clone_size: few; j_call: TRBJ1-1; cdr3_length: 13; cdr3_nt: TGTGCCAGCAGCTGGGGGGTGAACACTGAAGCTTTCTTT; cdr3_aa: CASSWGVNTEAFF
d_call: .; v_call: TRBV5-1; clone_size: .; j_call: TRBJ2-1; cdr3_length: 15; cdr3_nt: TGCGCCAGCAGCTTGGCCACGAGCTCCTACAATGAGCAGTTCTTC; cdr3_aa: CASSLATSSYNEQFF
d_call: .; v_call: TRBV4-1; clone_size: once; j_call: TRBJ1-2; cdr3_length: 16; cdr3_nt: TGCGCCAGCAGCCAAGACCCGACGGGGGACAACTATGGCTACACCTTC; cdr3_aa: CASSQDPTGDNYGYTF
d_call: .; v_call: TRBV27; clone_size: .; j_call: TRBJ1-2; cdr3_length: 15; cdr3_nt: TGTGCCAGCACCCCCTACGGGGGCTTCGACAGTGGCTACACCTTC; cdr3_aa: CASTPYGGFDSGYTF
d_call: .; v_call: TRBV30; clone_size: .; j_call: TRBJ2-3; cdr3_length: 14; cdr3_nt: TGTGCCTGGAGTGGGCTAGTTAGCACAGATACGCAGTATTTT; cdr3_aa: CAWSGLVSTDTQYF
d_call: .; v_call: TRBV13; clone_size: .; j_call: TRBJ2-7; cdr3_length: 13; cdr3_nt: TGTGCCAGCAGCTTAGAACAGTCCTACGAGCAGTACTTC; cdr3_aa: CASSLEQSYEQYF
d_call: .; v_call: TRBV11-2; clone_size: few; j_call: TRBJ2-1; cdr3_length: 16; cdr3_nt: TGTGCCAGCAGCCCAATTCGGGGTCCTAGCCCCCATGAGCAGTTCTTC; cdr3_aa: CASSPIRGPSPHEQFF